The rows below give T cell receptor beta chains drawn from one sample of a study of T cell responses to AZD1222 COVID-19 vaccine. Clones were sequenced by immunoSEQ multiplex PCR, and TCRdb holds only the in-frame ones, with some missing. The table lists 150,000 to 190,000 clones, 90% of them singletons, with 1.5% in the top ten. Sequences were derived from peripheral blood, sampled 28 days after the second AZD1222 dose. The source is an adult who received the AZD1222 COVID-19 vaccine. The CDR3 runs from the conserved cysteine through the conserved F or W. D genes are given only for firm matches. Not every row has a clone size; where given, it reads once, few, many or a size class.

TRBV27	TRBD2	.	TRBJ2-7	CASSLMAGGFYEQYF	TGTGCCAGCAGTTTAATGGCGGGAGGCTTCTACGAGCAGTACTTC
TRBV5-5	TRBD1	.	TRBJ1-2	CASSLSTGGIYGYTF	TGTGCCAGCAGCTTGTCTACAGGGGGGATATATGGCTACACCTTC
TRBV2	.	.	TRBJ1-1	CASSFNLPFEAFF	TGTGCCAGCAGTTTTAATCTGCCCTTTGAAGCTTTCTTT
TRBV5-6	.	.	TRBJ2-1	CASSPHRNEQFF	TGTGCCAGCAGCCCCCACCGGAATGAGCAGTTCTTC
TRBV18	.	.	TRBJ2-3	CASSPYGRGSTDTQYF	TGTGCCAGCTCACCTTACGGCAGGGGTAGTACAGATACGCAGTATTTT
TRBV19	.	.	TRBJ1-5	CASSIGGEDQPQHF	TGTGCCAGTAGTATAGGGGGGGAAGATCAGCCCCAGCATTTT
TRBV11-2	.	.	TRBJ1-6	CASSPQDRVDNSPLHF	TGTGCCAGCAGCCCCCAGGACCGCGTCGATAATTCACCCCTCCACTTT
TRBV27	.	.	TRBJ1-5	CASSPRQDNQPQHF	TGTGCCAGCAGTCCCCGACAAGACAATCAGCCCCAGCATTTT
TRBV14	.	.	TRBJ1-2	CASSPRGYGYTF	TGTGCCAGCAGCCCCAGAGGCTATGGCTACACCTTC
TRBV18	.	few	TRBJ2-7	CASSTASSYEQYF	TGTGCCAGCTCAACGGCCTCTTCCTACGAGCAGTACTTC
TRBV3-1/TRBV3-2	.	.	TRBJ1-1	CASSQGVQNTEAFF	TGTGCCAGCAGCCAAGGCGTCCAGAACACTGAAGCTTTCTTT
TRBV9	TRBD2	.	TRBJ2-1	CASSGLAGDNEQFF	TGTGCCAGCAGCGGACTAGCGGGGGACAATGAGCAGTTCTTC
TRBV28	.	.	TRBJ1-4	CASSLAGGANEKLFF	TGTGCCAGCAGTTTAGCGGGGGGGGCTAATGAAAAACTGTTTTTT
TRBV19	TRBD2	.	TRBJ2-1	CASNPAGGSNEQFF	TGTGCCAGTAACCCAGCGGGGGGGAGCAATGAGCAGTTCTTC
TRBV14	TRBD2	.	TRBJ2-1	CASSPGLAGVGEQFF	TGTGCCAGCAGCCCCGGGCTAGCGGGAGTGGGTGAGCAGTTCTTC
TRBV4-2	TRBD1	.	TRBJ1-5	CASSQEGQISNQPQHF	TGTGCCAGCAGCCAAGAGGGACAGATTAGCAATCAGCCCCAGCATTTT
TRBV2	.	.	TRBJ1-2	CASSPGHVYGYTF	TGTGCCAGCAGCCCGGGACACGTCTATGGCTACACCTTC
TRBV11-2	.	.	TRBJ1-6	CASSPLRGKSYNSPLHF	TGTGCCAGCAGCCCCCTCCGGGGGAAATCCTATAATTCACCCCTCCACTTT
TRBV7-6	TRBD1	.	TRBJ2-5	CASSPLTPGTEQETQYF	TGTGCCAGCAGCCCACTCACACCTGGGACAGAACAAGAGACCCAGTACTTC
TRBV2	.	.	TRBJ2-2	CASSSVLVPTGELFF	TGTGCCAGCAGTTCGGTCCTAGTTCCCACCGGGGAGCTGTTTTTT
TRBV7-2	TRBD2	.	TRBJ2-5	CASSSAGRGETQYF	TGTGCCAGCAGCTCCGCGGGGCGGGGGGAGACCCAGTACTTC
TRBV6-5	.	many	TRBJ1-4	CASTALDGSNEKLFF	TGTGCCAGCACCGCGTTGGACGGAAGTAATGAAAAACTGTTTTTT
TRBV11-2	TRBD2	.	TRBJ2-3	CASSPTYGRALDTQYF	TGTGCCAGCAGCCCCACCTACGGGAGGGCCTTAGATACGCAGTATTTT
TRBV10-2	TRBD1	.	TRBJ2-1	CASSAYRTGNNEQFF	TGCGCCAGCAGTGCTTACCGGACAGGCAACAATGAGCAGTTCTTC
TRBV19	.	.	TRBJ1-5	CASKETGSNQPQHF	TGTGCCAGTAAGGAGACAGGTAGCAATCAGCCCCAGCATTTT
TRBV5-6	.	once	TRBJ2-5	CASSFSSYQETQYF	TGTGCCAGCAGCTTTTCCAGCTACCAAGAGACCCAGTACTTC
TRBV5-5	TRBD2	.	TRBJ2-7	CASSVGLAVDYEQYF	TGTGCCAGCAGCGTGGGACTAGCGGTCGACTACGAGCAGTACTTC
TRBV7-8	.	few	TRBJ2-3	CASSLWTLSIPDTQYF	TGTGCCAGCAGCCTATGGACCCTCAGCATCCCAGATACGCAGTATTTT
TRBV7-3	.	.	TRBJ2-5	CASWGPGPWRETQYF	TGTGCCAGCTGGGGGCCGGGACCATGGAGAGAGACCCAGTACTTC
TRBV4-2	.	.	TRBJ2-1	CASSQGLASSYNEQFF	TGTGCCAGCAGCCAGGGACTGGCCTCATCCTACAATGAGCAGTTCTTC
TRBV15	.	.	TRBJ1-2	CATSREWSRTRGYTF	TGTGCCACCAGCAGAGAATGGTCCAGGACTAGGGGCTACACCTTC
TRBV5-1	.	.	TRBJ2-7	CASSFNRYEQYF	TGCGCCAGCAGCTTCAACAGATACGAGCAGTACTTC
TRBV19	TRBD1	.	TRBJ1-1	CASSRGQGAGYMNTEAFF	TGTGCCAGTAGTAGAGGGCAGGGGGCCGGCTACATGAACACTGAAGCTTTCTTT
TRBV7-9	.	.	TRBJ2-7	CASSLSPGSAELYF	TGTGCCAGCAGCCTATCCCCCGGGTCTGCCGAGCTGTACTTC
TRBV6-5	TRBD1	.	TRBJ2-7	CASSLGTDLTYEQYF	TGTGCCAGCAGTTTGGGGACAGATCTAACCTACGAGCAGTACTTC
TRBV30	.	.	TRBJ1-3	CAWLQGVDSGNTIYF	TGTGCCTGGTTACAAGGGGTAGACTCTGGAAACACCATATATTTT
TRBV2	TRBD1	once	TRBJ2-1	CASGQGAANEQFF	TGTGCCAGCGGACAGGGGGCGGCCAATGAGCAGTTCTTC
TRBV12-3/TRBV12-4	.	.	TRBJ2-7	CASSLRLSYEQYF	TGTGCCAGCAGTCTACGACTCTCCTACGAGCAGTACTTC
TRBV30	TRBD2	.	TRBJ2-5	CAWSGGLAQGRETQYF	TGTGCCTGGAGTGGCGGACTAGCCCAAGGAAGGGAGACCCAGTACTTC
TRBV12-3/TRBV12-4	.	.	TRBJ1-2	CASSFTGWGYTF	TGTGCCAGCAGTTTTACAGGGTGGGGCTACACCTTC
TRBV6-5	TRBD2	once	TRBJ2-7	CASRGVGTKLPEQYF	TGTGCCAGCAGGGGGGTCGGGACTAAGCTACCCGAGCAGTACTTC
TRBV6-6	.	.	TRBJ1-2	CASNVRDNYGYTF	TGTGCCAGCAACGTCCGGGATAACTATGGCTACACCTTC
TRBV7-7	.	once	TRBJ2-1	CASSPLGVLLAEPYNEQFF	TGTGCTAGCAGCCCTCTTGGGGTCCTCTTGGCCGAGCCCTACAATGAGCAGTTCTTC
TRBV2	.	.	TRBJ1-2	CASGLEGYYGYTF	TGTGCCAGCGGACTTGAGGGGTACTATGGCTACACCTTC
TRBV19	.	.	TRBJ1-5	CASSIFSVIQPQHF	TGTGCCAGTAGTATATTTTCCGTAATCCAGCCCCAGCATTTT
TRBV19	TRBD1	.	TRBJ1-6	CASKGTGASPLHF	TGTGCCAGTAAAGGGACAGGGGCTTCACCCCTCCACTTT
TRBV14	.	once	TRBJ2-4	CASTQGGSNIQYF	TGTGCCAGCACCCAGGGGGGATCCAACATTCAGTACTTC
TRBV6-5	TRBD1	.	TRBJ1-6	CASSSETGYNSPLHF	TGTGCCAGCAGTTCCGAGACAGGGTATAATTCACCCCTCCACTTT
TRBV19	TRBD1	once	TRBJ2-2	CASSIPRQGGRRELFF	TGTGCCAGTAGTATTCCCCGACAGGGCGGGCGGCGGGAGCTGTTTTTT
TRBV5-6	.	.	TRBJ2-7	CASSLQGPSHEQYF	TGTGCCAGCAGCTTGCAGGGCCCCAGCCACGAGCAGTACTTC